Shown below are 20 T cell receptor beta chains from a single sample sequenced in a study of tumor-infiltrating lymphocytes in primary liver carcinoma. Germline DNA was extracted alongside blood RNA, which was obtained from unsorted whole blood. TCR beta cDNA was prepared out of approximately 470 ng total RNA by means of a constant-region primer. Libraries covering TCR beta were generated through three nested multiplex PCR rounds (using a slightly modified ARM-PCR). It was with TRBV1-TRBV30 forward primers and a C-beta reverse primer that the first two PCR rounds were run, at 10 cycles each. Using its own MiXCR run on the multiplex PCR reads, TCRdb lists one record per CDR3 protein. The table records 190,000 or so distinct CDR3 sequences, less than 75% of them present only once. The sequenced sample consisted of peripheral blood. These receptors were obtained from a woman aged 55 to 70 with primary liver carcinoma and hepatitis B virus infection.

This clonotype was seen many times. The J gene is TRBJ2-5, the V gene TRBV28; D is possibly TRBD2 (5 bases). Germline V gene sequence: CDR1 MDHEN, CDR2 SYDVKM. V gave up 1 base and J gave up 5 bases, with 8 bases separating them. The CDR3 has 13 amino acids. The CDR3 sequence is CASSLSGYETQYF. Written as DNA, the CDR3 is TGTGCCAGCAGTTTATCGGGGTACGAGACCCAGTACTTC.

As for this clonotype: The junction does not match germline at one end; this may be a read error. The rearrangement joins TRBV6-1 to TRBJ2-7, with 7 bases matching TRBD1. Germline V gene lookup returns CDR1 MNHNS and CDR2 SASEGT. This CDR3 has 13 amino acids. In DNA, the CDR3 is TGTGCCAGCAGTGAAGCAGGGGGCTACGAGGAGTACTTC. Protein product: CASSEAGGYEEYF.

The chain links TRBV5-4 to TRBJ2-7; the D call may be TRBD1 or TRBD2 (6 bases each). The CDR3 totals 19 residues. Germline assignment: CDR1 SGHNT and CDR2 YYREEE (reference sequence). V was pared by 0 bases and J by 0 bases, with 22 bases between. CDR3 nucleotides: TGTGCCAGCAGCTTGGTTTCCCTGTGGGGGCGCGGGATCTCCTACGAGCAGTACTTC. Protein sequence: CASSLVSLWGRGISYEQYF.

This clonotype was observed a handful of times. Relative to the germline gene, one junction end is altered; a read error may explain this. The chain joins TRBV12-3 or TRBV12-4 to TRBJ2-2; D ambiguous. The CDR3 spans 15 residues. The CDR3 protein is CASSAYITNNGELFF. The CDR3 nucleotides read TGTGCCAGCAGTGCCTACATTACGAACAACGGGGAGCTGTTTTTT.

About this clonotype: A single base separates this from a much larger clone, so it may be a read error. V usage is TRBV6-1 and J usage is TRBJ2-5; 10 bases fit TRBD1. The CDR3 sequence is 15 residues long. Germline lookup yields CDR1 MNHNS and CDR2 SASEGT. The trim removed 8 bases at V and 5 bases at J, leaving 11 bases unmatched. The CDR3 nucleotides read TGTGCCAGCGGGAGACAGGGGGCGGAATGGGAGACCCAGTACTTC. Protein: CASGRQGAEWETQYF.

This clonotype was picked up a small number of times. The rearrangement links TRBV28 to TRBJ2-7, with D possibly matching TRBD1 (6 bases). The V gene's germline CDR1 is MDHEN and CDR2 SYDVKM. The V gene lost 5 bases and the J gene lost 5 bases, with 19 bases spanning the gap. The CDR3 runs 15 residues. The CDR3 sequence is CASSPPPGQFNEQYF. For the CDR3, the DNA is TGTGCCAGCAGTCCCCCCCCGGGACAATTCAACGAGCAGTACTTC.

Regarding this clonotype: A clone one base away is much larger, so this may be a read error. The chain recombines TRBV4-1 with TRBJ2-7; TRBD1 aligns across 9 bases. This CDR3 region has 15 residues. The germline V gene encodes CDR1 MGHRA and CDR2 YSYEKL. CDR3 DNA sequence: TGCGCCGGCAGCCAAGAACGGACAGGGGTTGATGAGCAGTACTTC. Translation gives CAGSQERTGVDEQYF.

The chain's CDR3 is CATSRGGHEKLFF. The DNA for the CDR3 is TGTGCCACCAGCAGAGGAGGACATGAAAAACTGTTTTTT. The gene calls are TRBV15 and TRBJ1-4; D unclear. The CDR3 has 13 amino acids. Germline assignment: CDR1 LNHNV and CDR2 YYDKDF (reference sequence). V gave up 1 base and J gave up 6 bases, with 6 bases separating them.

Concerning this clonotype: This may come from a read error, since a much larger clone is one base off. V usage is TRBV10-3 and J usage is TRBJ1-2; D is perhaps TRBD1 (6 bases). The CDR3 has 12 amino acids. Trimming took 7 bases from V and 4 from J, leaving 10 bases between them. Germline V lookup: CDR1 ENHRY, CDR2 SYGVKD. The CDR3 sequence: CAIKGDRYGYTF. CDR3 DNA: TGTGCCATCAAGGGGGATCGCTATGGCTACACCTTC.

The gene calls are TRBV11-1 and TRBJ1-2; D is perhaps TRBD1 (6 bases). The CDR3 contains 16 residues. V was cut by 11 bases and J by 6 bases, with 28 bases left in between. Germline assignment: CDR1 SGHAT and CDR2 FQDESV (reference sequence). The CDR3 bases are TGTGCCGGCACCCGGTGGTACAGGGCCAACACTGATGGCTACACCTTC. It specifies CAGTRWYRANTDGYTF.

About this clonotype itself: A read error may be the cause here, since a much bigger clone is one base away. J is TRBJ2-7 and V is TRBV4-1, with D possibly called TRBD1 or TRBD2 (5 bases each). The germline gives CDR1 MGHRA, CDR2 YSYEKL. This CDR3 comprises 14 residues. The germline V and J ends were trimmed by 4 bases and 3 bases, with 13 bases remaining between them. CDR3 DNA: TGCGCCAGCAGCCGGGACGAAGGGGTCTACGAGCAGTACTTC. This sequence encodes CASSRDEGVYEQYF.

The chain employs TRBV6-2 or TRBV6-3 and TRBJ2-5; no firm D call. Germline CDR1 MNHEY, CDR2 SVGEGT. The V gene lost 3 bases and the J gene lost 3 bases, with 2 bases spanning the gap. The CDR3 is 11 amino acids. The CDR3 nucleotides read TGTGCCAGCAGTTATAAAGAGACCCAGTACTTC. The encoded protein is CASSYKETQYF.

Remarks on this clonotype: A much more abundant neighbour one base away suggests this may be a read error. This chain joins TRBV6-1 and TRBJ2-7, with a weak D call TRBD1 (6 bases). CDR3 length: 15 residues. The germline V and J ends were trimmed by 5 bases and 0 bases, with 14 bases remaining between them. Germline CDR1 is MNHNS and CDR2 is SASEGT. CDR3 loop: CASSSTPRGSYEQYF. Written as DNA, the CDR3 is TGTGCCAGCAGTTCAACCCCCAGGGGCTCCTACGAGCAGTACTTC.

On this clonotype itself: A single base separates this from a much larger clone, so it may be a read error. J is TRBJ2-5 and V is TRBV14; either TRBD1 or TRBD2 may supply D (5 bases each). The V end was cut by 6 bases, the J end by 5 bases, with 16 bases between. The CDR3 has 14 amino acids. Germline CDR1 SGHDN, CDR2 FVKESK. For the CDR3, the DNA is TGTGCCAGCAGACCCCTGGGGGTTTGGGAGACCCAGTACTTC. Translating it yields CASRPLGVWETQYF.

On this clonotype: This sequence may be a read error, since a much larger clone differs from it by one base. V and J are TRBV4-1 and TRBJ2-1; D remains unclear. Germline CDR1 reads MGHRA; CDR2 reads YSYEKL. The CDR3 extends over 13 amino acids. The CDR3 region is CAGRLDPYNEQFF. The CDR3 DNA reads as TGCGCCGGCAGATTGGACCCCTACAATGAGCAGTTCTTC.

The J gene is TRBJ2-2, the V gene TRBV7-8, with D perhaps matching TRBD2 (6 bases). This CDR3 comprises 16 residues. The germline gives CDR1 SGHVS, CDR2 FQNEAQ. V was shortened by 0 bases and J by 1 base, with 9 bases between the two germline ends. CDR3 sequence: CASSLAGSGNTGELFF. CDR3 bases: TGTGCCAGCAGCTTAGCGGGTAGCGGGAACACCGGGGAGCTGTTTTTT.

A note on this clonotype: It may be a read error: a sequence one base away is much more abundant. The CDR3 DNA reads TGTACCAGCAGTGAACGCCGCGACAGTTCCTTCTACGAGCAGTACTTC. This codes for CTSSERRDSSFYEQYF. This chain joins TRBV6-1 and TRBJ2-7, with D tentatively TRBD1 (5 bases). CDR1 and CDR2 from the germline V gene are MNHNS and SASEGT. CDR3 length: 16 residues.

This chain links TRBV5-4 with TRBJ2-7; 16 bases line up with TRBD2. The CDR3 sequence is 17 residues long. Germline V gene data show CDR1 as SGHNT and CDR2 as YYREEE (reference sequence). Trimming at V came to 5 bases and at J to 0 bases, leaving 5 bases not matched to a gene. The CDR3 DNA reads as TGTGCCAGCAGTAAGGGACTAGCGGGAGGGAGCTCCTACGAGCAGTACTTC. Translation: CASSKGLAGGSSYEQYF.

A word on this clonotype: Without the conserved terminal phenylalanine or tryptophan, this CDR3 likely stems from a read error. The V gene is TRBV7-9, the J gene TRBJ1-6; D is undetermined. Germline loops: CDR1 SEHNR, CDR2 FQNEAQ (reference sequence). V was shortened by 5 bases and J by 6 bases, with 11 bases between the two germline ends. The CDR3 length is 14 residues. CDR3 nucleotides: TGTGCCAGCAGCCCACCGCAGGTTAATTCACCCCTCCACTAT. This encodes CASSPPQVNSPLHY.

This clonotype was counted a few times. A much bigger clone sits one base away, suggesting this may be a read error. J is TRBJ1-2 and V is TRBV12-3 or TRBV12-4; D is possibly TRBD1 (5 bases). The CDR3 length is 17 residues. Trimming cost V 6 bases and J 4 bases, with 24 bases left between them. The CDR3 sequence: CASSPSSPMGGGYGYTF. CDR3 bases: TGTGCCAGCAGCCCATCGTCACCAATGGGGGGTGGCTATGGCTACACCTTC.